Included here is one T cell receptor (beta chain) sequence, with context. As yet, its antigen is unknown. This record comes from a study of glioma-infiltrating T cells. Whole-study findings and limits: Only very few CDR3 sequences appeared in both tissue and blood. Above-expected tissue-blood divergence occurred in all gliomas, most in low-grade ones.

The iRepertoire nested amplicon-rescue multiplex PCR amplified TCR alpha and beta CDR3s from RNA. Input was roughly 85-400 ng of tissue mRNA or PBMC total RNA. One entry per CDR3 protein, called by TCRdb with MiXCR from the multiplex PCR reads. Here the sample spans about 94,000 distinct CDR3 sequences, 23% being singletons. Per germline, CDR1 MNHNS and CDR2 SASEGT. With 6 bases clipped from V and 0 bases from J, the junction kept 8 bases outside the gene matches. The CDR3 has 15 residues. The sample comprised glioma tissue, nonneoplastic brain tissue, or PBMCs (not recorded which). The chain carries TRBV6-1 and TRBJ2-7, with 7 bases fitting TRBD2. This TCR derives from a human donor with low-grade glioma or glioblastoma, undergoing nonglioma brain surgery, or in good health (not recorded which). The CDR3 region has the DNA TGTGCCAGCAGGAAACAGCGGGGTAGCTCCTACGAGCAGTACTTC. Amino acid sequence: CASRKQRGSSYEQYF.